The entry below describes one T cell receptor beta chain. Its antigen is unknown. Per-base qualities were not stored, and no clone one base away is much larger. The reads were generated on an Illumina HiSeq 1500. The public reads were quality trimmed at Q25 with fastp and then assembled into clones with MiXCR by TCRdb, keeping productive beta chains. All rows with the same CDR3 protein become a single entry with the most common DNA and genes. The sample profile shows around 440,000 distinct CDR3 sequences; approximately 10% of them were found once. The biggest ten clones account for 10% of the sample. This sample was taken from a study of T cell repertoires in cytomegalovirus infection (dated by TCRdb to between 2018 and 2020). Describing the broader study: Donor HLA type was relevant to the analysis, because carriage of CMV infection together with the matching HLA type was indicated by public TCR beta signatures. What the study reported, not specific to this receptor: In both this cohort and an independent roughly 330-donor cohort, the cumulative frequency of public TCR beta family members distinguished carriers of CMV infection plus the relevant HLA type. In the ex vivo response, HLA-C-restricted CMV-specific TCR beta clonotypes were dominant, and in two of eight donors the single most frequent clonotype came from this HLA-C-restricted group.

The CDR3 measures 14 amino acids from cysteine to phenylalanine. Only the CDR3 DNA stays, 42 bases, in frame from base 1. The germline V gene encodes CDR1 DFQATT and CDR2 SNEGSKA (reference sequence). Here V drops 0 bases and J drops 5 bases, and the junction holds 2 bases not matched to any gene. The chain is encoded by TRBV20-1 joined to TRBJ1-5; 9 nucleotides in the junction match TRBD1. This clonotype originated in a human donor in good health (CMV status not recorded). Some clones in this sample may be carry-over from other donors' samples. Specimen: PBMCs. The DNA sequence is TGCAGTGCTAGAGAACAGGGGGCCGATCAGCCCCAGCATTTT. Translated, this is CSAREQGADQPQHF.